Listed here is a single T cell receptor beta chain. The sample belongs to a study of blood T cell repertoires in COVID-19. This CDR3 has 14 residues. Germline loops: CDR1 MNHEY, CDR2 SMNVEV (reference sequence). Trimming removed 2 bases at V and 4 bases at J, with 9 bases between. Followed longitudinally, the Seattle patients had been enrolled during active infection. The authors' processing: Estimation of nucleated cell counts relied on the amplification of reference gene primers. Data came from immunoSEQ multiplex PCR; TCRdb stores just in-frame clones and leaves some out. V and J calls and clone size follow that table, whereas D and trimming were derived from the DNA. This table holds 270,000 or so clones, roughly 80% found once.

The V and J genes are TRBV27 and TRBJ2-1; no reliable D call. The sequenced material came from peripheral blood. The TCR was taken from a human donor with COVID-19, enrolled during active disease. The donor label of this sample is uncertain. DNA for the CDR3: TGTGCCAGCAGTTTAATCCCTCAGTACAATGAGCAGTTCTTC. Its translation is CASSLIPQYNEQFF.